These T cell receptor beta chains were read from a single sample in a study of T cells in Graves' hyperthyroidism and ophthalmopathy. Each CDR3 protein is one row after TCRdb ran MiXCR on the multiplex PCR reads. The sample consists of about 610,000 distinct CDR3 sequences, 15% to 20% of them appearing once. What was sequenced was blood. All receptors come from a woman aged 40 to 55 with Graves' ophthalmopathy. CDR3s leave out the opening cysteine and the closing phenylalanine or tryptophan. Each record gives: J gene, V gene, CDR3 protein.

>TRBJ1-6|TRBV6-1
ASINRGENSPLH
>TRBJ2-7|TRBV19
ASSIAGGVHEQY
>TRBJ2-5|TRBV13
ASSQDRGRSETQY
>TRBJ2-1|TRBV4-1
ASSRELAGFYNEQF
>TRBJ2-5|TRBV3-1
ASSQPGTETQY
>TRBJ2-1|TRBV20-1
SAQILAGQGANEQF
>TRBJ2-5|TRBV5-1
ASSHGTSGPIKETQY
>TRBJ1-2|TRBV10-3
AISESPGQGGPYGYT
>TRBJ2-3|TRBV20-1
SAPSGVGQGADTQY
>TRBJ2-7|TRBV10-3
AISDLGGSEQY
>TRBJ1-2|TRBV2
ASSPRTESLGYT
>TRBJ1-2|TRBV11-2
ASSSEGIVYGYT
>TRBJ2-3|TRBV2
ASSEGDRWAGDTQY
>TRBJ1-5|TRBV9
ASSVASARDVRSNQPQH
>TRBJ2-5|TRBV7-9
ASSRLAAQETQY
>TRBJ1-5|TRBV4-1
ASSQESIAVIGNQPQH
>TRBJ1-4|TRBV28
ASSPPHEKLF
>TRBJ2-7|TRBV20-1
SADGSAGEQY
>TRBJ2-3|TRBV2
ASSPRGITDTQY
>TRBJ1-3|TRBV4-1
ASSQGVGKFASGNTIY
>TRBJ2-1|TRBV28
ASRKAGVGGGNEQF
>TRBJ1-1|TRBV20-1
SARDQLNTEAF
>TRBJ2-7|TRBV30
AWSAGQGGQYEQY
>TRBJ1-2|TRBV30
AWSVGRETYGYT
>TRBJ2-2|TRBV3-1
ASSQEGNTGELF
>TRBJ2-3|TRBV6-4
ASSDVAGGPTDTQY
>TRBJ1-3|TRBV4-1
ASSQGSARGQGNTIY
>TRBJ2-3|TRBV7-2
ASSLERSAGSGTTQY
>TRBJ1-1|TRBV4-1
ASSQRTGGFGTEAF
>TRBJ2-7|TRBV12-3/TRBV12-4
ASSLAKREQY
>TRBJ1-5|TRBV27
ASSFGQGVQPQH
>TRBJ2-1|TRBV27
ASSLDNLAGVAYNEQF